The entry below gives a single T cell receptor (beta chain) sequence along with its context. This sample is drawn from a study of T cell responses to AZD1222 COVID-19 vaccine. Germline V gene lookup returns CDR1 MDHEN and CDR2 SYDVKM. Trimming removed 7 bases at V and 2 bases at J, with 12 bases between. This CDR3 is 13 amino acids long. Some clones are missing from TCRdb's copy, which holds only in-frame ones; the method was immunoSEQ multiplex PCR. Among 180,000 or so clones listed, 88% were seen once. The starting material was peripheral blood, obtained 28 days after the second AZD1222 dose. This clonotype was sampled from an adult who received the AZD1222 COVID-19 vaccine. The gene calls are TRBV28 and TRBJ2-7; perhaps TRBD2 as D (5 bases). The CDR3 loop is CASIPGSAYEQYF. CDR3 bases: TGTGCCAGCATCCCGGGATCAGCCTACGAGCAGTACTTC.